The present T cell receptor (beta chain) was sequenced within a study of control samples from healthy donors and cancer patients. Sequencing used immunoSEQ multiplex PCR; TCRdb keeps in-frame clones, though not all of them. The sample includes approximately 30,000 clones, roughly 94% of them seen just once. This receptor was taken from a man aged 55 to 69 in good health. The sequencing input was blood.

The DNA of the CDR3 is TGTGCCATCAGTGAGGGACTTGATACGCAGTATTTT. It specifies CAISEGLDTQYF. The chain uses TRBV10-3 and TRBJ2-3, with TRBD2 as a possible D gene (5 bases). Germline V gives CDR1 ENHRY, CDR2 SYGVKD. The ends were cut back, 2 bases at V and 6 bases at J, with 6 bases in the middle. This CDR3 has 12 amino acids.